Following are 22 T cell receptor beta chains from one sample sequenced in a study of blood T cell repertoires in COVID-19. Repertoires were generated with immunoSEQ multiplex PCR, while TCRdb's copy carries only in-frame clones and drops some. This table has approximately 490,000 clones, approximately 86% appearing once. Source material: PBMCs or T cells enriched from blood (not recorded which). The receptors here all came from a woman aged 55 to 70 who had recovered from COVID-19.

The gene calls are TRBV9 and TRBJ1-1, with a weak D call TRBD1 (6 bases). The V end lost 3 bases, the J end lost 3 bases, and 21 bases lay between the germline ends. Germline V CDR1 and CDR2: SGDLS, YYNGEE. This CDR3 is built from 17 residues. The DNA of the CDR3 is TGTGCCAGCAGCGCGTATATACCTCAGGGGTGGGACACTGAAGCTTTCTTT. It codes for CASSAYIPQGWDTEAFF.

The rearrangement links TRBV2 to TRBJ2-3; 7 nucleotides line up with TRBD1. Trimming cost V 7 bases and J 2 bases; bases outside gene matches: 9. This CDR3 is built from 15 residues. The germline CDR1 and CDR2 sequences are SNHLY and FYNNEI. The CDR3 coding sequence is TGTGCCAGCAAAAAGACAGGGTCTCTCACAGATACGCAGTATTTT. Translated, it gives CASKKTGSLTDTQYF.

This rearrangement joins TRBV11-3 to TRBJ1-1, with 7 bases fitting TRBD1. V trimming: 5 bases; J trimming: 7 bases; junction bases outside the gene matches: 7. The CDR3 runs to 13 residues. Germline-derived CDR1 and CDR2 are SGHNT and YENEEA. CDR3 in amino acids: CASSPGTASEAFF. The CDR3 DNA reads TGTGCCAGCAGCCCTGGGACAGCTAGTGAAGCTTTCTTT.

The gene calls are TRBV4-1 and TRBJ2-7; 11 bases map to TRBD1. Losses at the gene ends were 0 bases for V and 3 bases for J; bases not matched to a gene: 4. CDR3 length: 16 amino acids. Germline V lookup: CDR1 MGHRA, CDR2 YSYEKL. CDR3 nucleotides: TGCGCCAGCAGCCAAGATACCGGGACAGGGGGCTACGAGCAGTACTTC. This sequence encodes CASSQDTGTGGYEQYF.

The genes are TRBV5-4 and TRBJ2-1; D perhaps matches TRBD1 (6 bases). From germline, CDR1 is SGHNT and CDR2 YYREEE (reference sequence). Trimming removed 4 bases from V and 2 bases from J, with 13 bases in between. The CDR3 length is 15 residues. CDR3 region: CASSPRGGTYNEQFF. The CDR3 region has the DNA TGTGCCAGCAGCCCCCGAGGGGGAACCTACAATGAGCAGTTCTTC.

The gene calls are TRBV15 and TRBJ2-1; TRBD1 matches 9 bases. Germline CDR1 and CDR2: LNHNV and YYDKDF (reference sequence). CDR3 length: 16 residues. The trim removed 0 bases at V and 5 bases at J, leaving 5 bases unmatched. The CDR3 DNA is TGTGCCACCAGCAGAGAGGCAGGGACAGGGAACAATGAGCAGTTCTTC. Its translation is CATSREAGTGNNEQFF.

The rearrangement joins TRBV9 to TRBJ2-7, with TRBD1 matching 7 bases. CDR1 is SGDLS, CDR2 YYNGEE, per germline. V dropped 2 bases and J dropped 2; count of bases not matched to a gene: 4. This CDR3 has 14 residues. Written as DNA, the CDR3 is TGTGCCAGCAGCGTCGGCAGGGGGACCTACGAGCAGTACTTC. Translation gives CASSVGRGTYEQYF.

This sequence joins TRBV7-8 and TRBJ1-5; no definite D call. Germline V gene sequence: CDR1 SGHVS, CDR2 FQNEAQ. V lost 3 bases to trimming and J lost 5 bases, with 20 bases between them. CDR3 size: 17 residues. CDR3 DNA: TGTGCCAGCAGCTTTACCGCGGAAGGAAGCTGGGATCAGCCCCAGCATTTT. Translated: CASSFTAEGSWDQPQHF.

This clone was seen at least ten times. The sample holds other DNA sequences that translate to the same CDR3. V usage is TRBV3-1 (or the pseudogene TRBV3-2) and J usage is TRBJ1-6; 7 nucleotides agree with TRBD1. The V gene's germline CDR1 is LGHDT and CDR2 YNNKEL (reference sequence). The trim removed 5 bases at V and 7 bases at J, leaving 11 bases unmatched. The length of the CDR3 is 16 residues. This CDR3 reads CASSTQGGLWNSPLHF. DNA of the CDR3: TGTGCCAGCAGCACTCAAGGGGGCCTCTGGAATTCACCCCTCCACTTT.

V and J are TRBV30 and TRBJ2-7, with 9 bases that match TRBD1. The CDR3 is 15 amino acids. V lost 3 bases, J lost 2 bases, and 8 bases stayed unmatched. Germline CDR1 is GTSNPN and CDR2 is SVGIG (reference sequence). CDR3 coding DNA: TGTGCCTGGAGCTTCCCGGGACAGGGTACCTACGAGCAGTACTTC. This codes for CAWSFPGQGTYEQYF.

Here the CDR3 DNA reads TGTGCCAGCAGTGGTGGGCAAGGCTACACCTTC. Protein: CASSGGQGYTF. The chain combines TRBV25-1 with TRBJ1-2, with D unclear. Deletions cut 4 bases from V and 8 bases from J, with 8 bases between. CDR1 is MGHDK and CDR2 is SYGVNS in the germline V gene. The CDR3 sequence is 11 residues long.

The V gene is TRBV18, the J gene TRBJ1-5; D remains ambiguous. Trimming removed 0 bases at V and 0 bases at J, with 9 bases between. The CDR3 contains 16 residues. Germline values: CDR1 KGHSH, CDR2 LQKENI. In DNA form, the CDR3 reads TGTGCCAGCTCACCACCGGGAGTTTATAGCAATCAGCCCCAGCATTTT. As protein: CASSPPGVYSNQPQHF.

The V call is TRBV5-1, the J call TRBJ2-1; TRBD2 is a possible D gene (7 bases). Per germline, CDR1 SGHRS and CDR2 YFSETQ. This CDR3 contains 16 residues. Deletions cut 6 bases from V and 7 bases from J, with 23 bases between. CDR3 in DNA: TGCGCCAGCACCTCCGGAGGGGGGGCCCATTGGAATGAGCAGTTCTTC. It yields the protein CASTSGGGAHWNEQFF.

This chain uses TRBV6-5 with TRBJ1-2; 7 bases agree with TRBD1. V shed 6 bases and J 4 bases; nucleotides not matched to a gene: 5. The CDR3 runs to 13 residues. CDR1 MNHEY and CDR2 SVGAGI come from the germline V gene. CDR3 loop: CASRYTGVYGYTF. The CDR3 DNA sequence: TGTGCCAGCAGATACACAGGGGTCTATGGCTACACCTTC.

J is TRBJ2-1 and V is TRBV3-1 (or the pseudogene TRBV3-2), with D possibly TRBD2 on 7 matching bases. The length of the CDR3 is 16 residues. Germline assignment: CDR1 LGHDT and CDR2 YNNKEL (reference sequence). V gave up 1 base and J gave up 1 base, with 11 bases separating them. CDR3 DNA: TGTGCCAGCAGCCAAGGGCGGGGGCCTTCCTACAATGAGCAGTTCTTC. It encodes CASSQGRGPSYNEQFF.

The chain couples TRBV5-1 to TRBJ1-6; D call uncertain. CDR3 length: 14 residues. Looked up from germline, CDR1 is SGHRS and CDR2 is YFSETQ. Deletions cut 0 bases from V and 5 bases from J, with 6 bases between. The CDR3 DNA reads as TGCGCCAGCAGCTTGGTGGGAGATAATTCACCCCTCCACTTT. It is translated as CASSLVGDNSPLHF.

A few counts support this clone. This chain joins TRBV11-2 and TRBJ2-4, with D perhaps matching TRBD2 (5 bases). CDR1 is SGHAT and CDR2 is FQNNGV in the germline V gene. V was clipped by 1 base and J by 6 bases, with 13 bases between them. The CDR3 spans 15 residues. Here the CDR3 DNA reads TGTGCCAGCAGCTTAGCGGCGGGTTGGGGAAACATTCAGTACTTC. Protein: CASSLAAGWGNIQYF.

The chain combines TRBV7-7 with TRBJ2-1; TRBD1 aligns across 9 bases. The junction had 3 bases not matched to a gene; V was cut back by 0 bases and J by 6 bases. The CDR3 covers 15 residues. Germline V CDR1 and CDR2: SSHAT, FNYEAQ (reference sequence). This CDR3 is CASSLAGTGSNEQFF. The CDR3 DNA reads TGTGCCAGCAGCTTAGCCGGGACAGGGAGCAATGAGCAGTTCTTC.

This rearrangement joins TRBV11-2 to TRBJ2-1; 10 bases are a match to TRBD1. Germline V lookup: CDR1 SGHAT, CDR2 FQNNGV. CDR3 length: 15 amino acids. The V segment lost 8 bases and the J segment 3 bases; nucleotides outside the gene matches: 7. As DNA, the CDR3 is TGTGCCAGCGCCCCGGGGGACAGGGGCTACAATGAGCAGTTCTTC. It translates to CASAPGDRGYNEQFF.

As DNA, the CDR3 is TGTGCCAGCAGCCAGGGCACAGATACGCAGTATTTT. It is translated as CASSQGTDTQYF. The chain carries TRBV27 and TRBJ2-3; no definite D call. Between the trimmed V and J ends, which lost 6 bases and 1 base, there was a span of 5 bases. There are 12 residues in the CDR3. Per germline, CDR1 MNHEY and CDR2 SMNVEV (reference sequence).

This chain joins TRBV10-2 and TRBJ1-2, with D unresolved. The CDR3 runs 13 residues. The germline gives CDR1 WSHSY, CDR2 SAAADI. V was trimmed by 0 bases and J by 7 bases, leaving 9 bases between them. The CDR3 loop is CASSESRESGYTF. CDR3 DNA sequence: TGCGCCAGCAGTGAGTCGAGAGAGAGTGGCTACACCTTC.

This sequence joins TRBV27 and TRBJ1-1, with D perhaps TRBD1 (5 bases). The germline V and J ends were trimmed by 8 bases and 4 bases, with 17 bases remaining between them. The CDR3 consists of 14 residues. Germline lookup yields CDR1 MNHEY and CDR2 SMNVEV (reference sequence). The CDR3 region is CASSPPGGTTEAFF. CDR3 sequence (DNA): TGTGCCAGCTCGCCCCCCGGAGGGACCACTGAAGCTTTCTTT.